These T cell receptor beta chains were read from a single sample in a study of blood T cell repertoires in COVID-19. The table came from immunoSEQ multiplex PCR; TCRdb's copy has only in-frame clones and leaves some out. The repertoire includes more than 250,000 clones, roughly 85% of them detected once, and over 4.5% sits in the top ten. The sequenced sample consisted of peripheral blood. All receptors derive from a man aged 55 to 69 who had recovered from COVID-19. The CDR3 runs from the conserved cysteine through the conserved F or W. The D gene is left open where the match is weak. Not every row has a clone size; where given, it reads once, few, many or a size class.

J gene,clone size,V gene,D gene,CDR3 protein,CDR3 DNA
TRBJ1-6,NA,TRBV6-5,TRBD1,CASSTGVSYNSPLHF,TGTGCCAGCAGTACAGGGGTCTCCTATAATTCACCCCTCCACTTT
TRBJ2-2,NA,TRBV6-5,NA,CASRPGLYGELFF,TGTGCCAGCAGACCGGGACTCTACGGGGAGCTGTTTTTT
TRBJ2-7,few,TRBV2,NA,CASSGGLKAYEQYF,TGTGCCAGCAGTGGAGGACTTAAAGCCTACGAGCAGTACTTC
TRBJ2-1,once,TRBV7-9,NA,CASSSTGFEQFF,TGTGCCAGCAGCAGCACAGGGTTTGAGCAGTTCTTC
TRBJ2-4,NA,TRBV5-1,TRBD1,CASSEAGGWNIQYF,TGCGCCAGCAGCGAAGCAGGGGGTTGGAACATTCAGTACTTC
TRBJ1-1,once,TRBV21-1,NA,CASSPETFNKGAMNTEAFF,TGTGCCAGCAGCCCCGAAACTTTTAATAAGGGGGCGATGAACACTGAAGCTTTCTTT
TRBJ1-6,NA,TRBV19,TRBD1,CASKGQDHSPLHF,TGTGCCAGTAAGGGACAGGATCACTCACCCCTCCACTTT
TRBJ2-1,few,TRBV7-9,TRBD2,CASSLPPRLAGVSNEQFF,TGTGCCAGCAGCTTACCCCCCCGACTAGCGGGAGTTTCCAATGAGCAGTTCTTC
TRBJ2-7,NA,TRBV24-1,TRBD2,CATCLAGFIYEQYF,TGTGCCACCTGTCTAGCGGGATTTATCTACGAGCAGTACTTC
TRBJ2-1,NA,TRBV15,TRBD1,CATSRAGTGPNEQFF,TGTGCCACCAGCAGAGCCGGGACAGGGCCCAATGAGCAGTTCTTC
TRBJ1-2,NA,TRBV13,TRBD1,CASSLKLDRGRSNYGYTF,TGTGCCAGCAGCCTAAAATTGGACAGGGGTAGAAGTAACTATGGCTACACCTTC